This entry describes one T cell receptor (beta chain). Original processing notes: Reference gene primer amplification yielded estimated nucleated cell counts. Here immunoSEQ multiplex PCR was the method, and the copy in TCRdb shows in-frame clones only, minus some. V, J and clone size were drawn from that table, and D and trimming were deduced from the DNA. The data show about 190,000 clones, approximately 79% seen once. The sample is drawn from a study of blood T cell repertoires in COVID-19. Study in general: Sites across the United States, Italy and Spain contributed samples from acute and convalescent COVID-19. PBMCs, B-cell-depleted T cells, or T cells provided the cDNA or gDNA that made up the material.

Sequenced: peripheral blood. The TCR comes from a woman between 45 and 60 years old with acute or convalescent COVID-19.

CDR3 sequence (DNA): TGTGCCAGCAGCCAACTCTCTGGGGCCAACGTCCTGACTTTC. Protein sequence: CASSQLSGANVLTF. J is TRBJ2-6 and V is TRBV14; D is undetermined. V was pared by 2 bases and J by 0 bases, with 2 bases between. The CDR3 consists of 14 residues. Germline CDR1 is SGHDN and CDR2 is FVKESK.